The 21 T cell receptor beta chains below come from one sample, sequenced in a study of breast tumors, draining lymph nodes, adjacent tissues. Breast cancer patients provided tissue from their axillary draining lymph nodes. TCRdb fed the multiplex PCR reads into MiXCR, producing one record per CDR3 protein. The table records over 70,000 distinct CDR3 sequences, approximately 28% of them present only once. Specimen: axillary lymph node tissue. These receptor sequences come from a female donor with breast cancer. Some clones in this sample may be carry-over from other donors' samples.

This clonotype was detected ten times or more. The chain employs TRBV16 and TRBJ2-1; D not resolved. Per germline, CDR1 KGHSY and CDR2 FQNENV. The CDR3 totals 14 residues. V shed 1 base and J shed 8 bases, with 12 bases lying between them. The CDR3 nucleotides are TGTGCCAGCAGCCAATTGTCGGGTATCGATGAGCAGTTCTTC. This encodes CASSQLSGIDEQFF.

The J gene is TRBJ2-5, the V gene TRBV14, with D perhaps matching TRBD1 or TRBD2 (5 bases each). This CDR3 is 13 amino acids long. In germline, CDR1 is SGHDN, CDR2 FVKESK. Trimming stripped 4 bases from V and 2 bases from J, with 8 bases between. The CDR3 region is CASSPRGQETQYF. In DNA, the CDR3 is TGTGCCAGCAGCCCGAGGGGTCAAGAGACCCAGTACTTC.

The gene calls are TRBV12-3 or TRBV12-4 and TRBJ2-2; D may match TRBD1 or TRBD2 (5 bases each). V was pared by 8 bases and J by 5 bases, with 12 bases between. CDR3 length equals 13 residues. CDR3 protein: CASALGETGELFF. CDR3 sequence (DNA): TGTGCCAGCGCCCTAGGGGAGACCGGGGAGCTGTTTTTT.

This clonotype occurred a few times. A junction boundary mismatches the germline segment, possibly from a read error. The chain carries TRBV6-2 or TRBV6-3 and TRBJ1-5; the match to TRBD1 covers 8 bases. This CDR3 spans 18 amino acids. Germline CDR1 is MNHEY and CDR2 is SVGEGT. The chain's CDR3 is CASSYPKGQANSNQLQHF. The CDR3 DNA reads as TGTGCCAGCAGTTACCCCAAGGGACAGGCGAATAGCAATCAGCTCCAGCATTTT.

Regarding this clonotype: A read error may explain this, as a much larger clone is one base away. This chain connects TRBV5-8 to TRBJ1-2; D ambiguous. Per the germline V gene, CDR1 is SGHTS and CDR2 is YDEGEE. The CDR3 covers 12 residues. V was trimmed by 1 base and J by 7 bases, leaving 8 bases between them. The CDR3 nucleotides are TGTGCCAGCAGCTTGACAGTCTCTGGCTACACCTTC. It is translated as CASSLTVSGYTF.

This clonotype occurred a few times. The missing conserved phenylalanine or tryptophan at the end of this CDR3 makes a read error likely. V is TRBV29-1 and J is TRBJ1-2; TRBD1 aligns across 11 bases. The V gene's germline CDR1 is SQVTM and CDR2 ANQGSEA. After removal of 4 bases from V and 4 bases from J, the junction contained 5 bases not matched to a gene. The CDR3 covers 14 residues. CDR3 sequence reads: CSVGTGGSSYGYTL. The CDR3 DNA reads as TGCAGCGTTGGGACAGGGGGCTCTAGCTATGGCTACACCCTC.

This clonotype was detected ten times or more. The chain is built from TRBV4-1 and TRBJ2-1, with 7 bases fitting TRBD2. V lost 0 bases to trimming and J lost 2 bases; unmatched junction nucleotides: 4. This CDR3 has 16 amino acids. Germline lookup yields CDR1 MGHRA and CDR2 YSYEKL. The DNA of the CDR3 is TGCGCCAGCAGCCAAGATTTCGGGACTACCTACAATGAGCAGTTCTTC. It translates to CASSQDFGTTYNEQFF.

This clonotype has ten or more counts. The chain combines TRBV7-9 with TRBJ2-1; no firm D call. The CDR3 spans 12 residues. Trimming took 2 bases from V and 9 from J, leaving 8 bases between them. The V gene's germline CDR1 is SEHNR and CDR2 FQNEAQ (reference sequence). CDR3 protein: CASSLQKVEQFF. In DNA form, the CDR3 reads TGTGCCAGCAGCTTACAGAAAGTTGAGCAGTTCTTC.

Points on this clonotype: Compared with germline, one end of the junction differs, possibly owing to a read error. CDR3 amino acids: CVSSIRDSTDEKLFF. The CDR3, as DNA: TGTGTCAGTAGTATAAGGGACAGCACTGATGAAAAACTGTTTTTT. This chain connects TRBV19 to TRBJ1-4, with TRBD1 identical over 7 bases. The CDR3 runs 15 residues. Germline assignment: CDR1 LNHDA and CDR2 SQIVND (reference sequence).

This clonotype has at least ten counts. The chain joins TRBV7-8 to TRBJ2-3; TRBD2 aligns across 16 bases. CDR3 length: 18 amino acids. CDR1 is SGHVS, CDR2 FQNEAQ, per germline. V trimming: 2 bases; J trimming: 5 bases; junction bases outside the gene matches: 7. The CDR3, as DNA: TGTGCCAGCAGCTTAAGGGGGACTAGCGGGAGGGCCGGAGATACGCAGTATTTT. Translation: CASSLRGTSGRAGDTQYF.

This clonotype was found many times. The DNA of the CDR3 is TGTGCCAGCAGCCCGGGCGGGGGATACTACAATGAGCAGTTCTTC. This sequence encodes CASSPGGGYYNEQFF. J is TRBJ2-1 and V is TRBV7-9; 7 bases fit TRBD2. The germline gives CDR1 SEHNR, CDR2 FQNEAQ (reference sequence). With V trimmed by 5 bases and J by 3 bases, 7 bases remained unmatched. This CDR3 comprises 15 residues. The full variable domain, completed using reference TRBV7-9 and TRBJ2-1, is DTGVSQNPRHKITKRGQNVTFRCDPISEHNRLYWYRQTLGQGPEFLTYFQNEAQLEKSRLLSDRFSAERPKGSFSTLEIQRTEQGDSAMYLCASSPGGGYYNEQFFGPGTRLTVL.

The chain uses TRBV24-1 and TRBJ2-6; maybe TRBD1 (6 bases). The germline CDR1 and CDR2 sequences are KGHDR and SFDVKD. The CDR3 is made up of 15 amino acids. V was shortened by 10 bases and J by 0 bases, with 12 bases between the two germline ends. This CDR3 reads CATGHPSSGANVLTF. Written as DNA, the CDR3 is TGTGCCACGGGACATCCAAGCTCTGGGGCCAACGTCCTGACTTTC.

This clonotype was picked up many times. The J gene is TRBJ1-5, the V gene TRBV15; D uncertain. With 3 bases removed from V and 4 bases from J, the gap between germline ends came to 4 bases. The CDR3 totals 12 residues. CDR1 and CDR2 (germline): LNHNV, YYDKDF (reference sequence). CDR3: CATSRGNQPQHF. Written as DNA, the CDR3 is TGTGCCACCAGCAGGGGAAATCAGCCCCAGCATTTT.

V gene TRBV27 combines with J gene TRBJ2-7, with TRBD2 matching over 12 bases. The length of the CDR3 is 18 residues. Trimming cost V 8 bases and J 0 bases; bases outside gene matches: 14. Germline V gives CDR1 MNHEY, CDR2 SMNVEV (reference sequence). The CDR3 protein is CASCLSTSGSPPSYEQYF. The CDR3 DNA follows: TGTGCCAGCTGTCTCTCGACTAGCGGGAGCCCCCCCTCCTACGAGCAGTACTTC.

This clonotype was recorded at least ten times. The chain joins TRBV15 to TRBJ1-2; D is uncertain. The CDR3 length is 14 residues. Trimming took 6 bases from V and 4 from J, leaving 15 bases between them. Germline loops: CDR1 LNHNV, CDR2 YYDKDF (reference sequence). The CDR3 loop is CATSHRTAFYGYTF. The CDR3 DNA is TGTGCCACCAGTCACCGTACCGCCTTCTATGGCTACACCTTC.

As for this clonotype: The conserved phenylalanine or tryptophan is not found at the CDR3 terminus, so this likely reflects a read error. It is unclear where the CDR3 begins or ends on the DNA, so no DNA is shown, and the CDR3 is as TCRdb lists it. The chain is built from TRBV4-3 and TRBJ2-3; TRBD2, the table's D call, was not compared with the DNA. The CDR3 is 8 residues long, ends included. Germline values: CDR1 LGHNA, CDR2 YSLEER. The CDR3: CASSPERE.

On this clonotype itself: The junction departs from the called germline gene at one end, perhaps through a read error. This chain's CDR3 is CASSQLRANGNTVYF. In nucleotides, the CDR3 is TGTGCCAGCAGTCAACTCAGAGCCAACGGAAACACCGTATATTTT. The chain is built from TRBV6-1 and TRBJ1-3, with D uncertain. CDR3 length equals 15 residues. In germline, CDR1 is MNHNS, CDR2 SASEGT.

This clonotype was counted ten times or more. The chain couples TRBV19 to TRBJ2-2; D gene unclear. The CDR3 is made up of 15 amino acids. The germline CDR1 and CDR2 sequences are LNHDA and SQIVND (reference sequence). Trimming left V 3 bases short and J 1 base short, with 9 bases between. The CDR3 loop reads CASSIAAENTGELFF. DNA for the CDR3: TGTGCCAGTAGTATTGCGGCGGAGAACACCGGGGAGCTGTTTTTT.

The table lists this clonotype with a few counts. This chain links TRBV27 with TRBJ2-1; D is unresolved. The CDR3 runs 13 residues. Trimming shortened V by 2 bases and J by 8 bases, and 10 bases separated the two germline ends. The germline V gene encodes CDR1 MNHEY and CDR2 SMNVEV (reference sequence). CDR3 bases: TGTGCCAGCAGTTTACAGCGATCGGATGAGCAGTTCTTC. This sequence encodes CASSLQRSDEQFF.

The chain carries TRBV25-1 and TRBJ2-7; 9 nucleotides line up with TRBD2. V was pared by 3 bases and J by 0 bases, with 3 bases of the junction left unmatched. This CDR3 has 15 amino acids. The germline CDR1 and CDR2 sequences are MGHDK and SYGVNS. The CDR3 protein is CASSEWTSDSYEQYF. DNA for the CDR3: TGTGCCAGCAGTGAGTGGACTAGCGACTCCTACGAGCAGTACTTC.

The chain couples TRBV5-1 to TRBJ2-1, with 7 bases fitting TRBD2. Unmatched junction bases numbered 12, after V lost 1 base and J lost 5 bases. Germline V gene lookup returns CDR1 SGHRS and CDR2 YFSETQ. The CDR3 sequence is 17 residues long. The CDR3 is CASSLLWASGQDNEQFF. The DNA of the CDR3 is TGCGCCAGCAGCTTGCTTTGGGCTAGCGGCCAAGACAATGAGCAGTTCTTC.